This T cell receptor beta chain was documented in a study of blood T cells in healthy people across ages. With a J-beta primer mix and a sample-barcoded 5' primer, a second PCR ran 7 to 11 cycles. TCRdb reanalysed the 5' RACE reads using MiXCR and keeps one entry per CDR3 protein. This sample has some 1.5 million distinct CDR3 sequences, with 28% found just once. Points on this clonotype: Its matching antigen is unknown.

Germline V gives CDR1 MNHEY, CDR2 SMNVEV (reference sequence). The CDR3 length is 17 residues. V lost 1 base to trimming and J lost 0 bases; unmatched junction nucleotides: 2. Overall study findings and caveats: Any changes in expanded clonotypes were possibly confounded, as donor CMV status remained unknown. As naive T cell percentage varied, TCR beta diversity correlated strongly with it.

The V gene is TRBV27, the J gene TRBJ2-1, with 11 nucleotides matching TRBD2. The receptor was isolated from a woman aged 30 to 39 in good health. Source material: blood. The CDR3 DNA reads as TGTGCCAGCAGTTTATACACTAGCGGGAGCTCCTACAATGAGCAGTTCTTC. Amino acid sequence: CASSLYTSGSSYNEQFF.